Detailed here is one T cell receptor beta chain. The antigen remains undetermined. The table came from immunoSEQ multiplex PCR; TCRdb's copy has only in-frame clones and leaves some out. The sample records some 49,000 clones, approximately 91% being singletons. As for time point: newly diagnosed, previously untreated cHL patient sample. Untreated, newly diagnosed classical Hodgkin lymphoma PBMCs were used for comparison. This sample stems from a study of PD-1 blockade in classical Hodgkin lymphoma. V lost 2 bases to trimming and J lost 8 bases, with 9 bases between them. Germline CDR1 reads MNHNS; CDR2 reads SASEGT. This CDR3 contains 12 residues. Study-level results: Relative to healthy donors, newly diagnosed patients reportedly had lower baseline TCR diversity, which was reported as lower still in relapsed/refractory patients.

The chain has TRBV6-1 and TRBJ1-2; D unclear. Material for sequencing was peripheral blood mononuclear cells (PBMCs). The sequence was obtained from a human donor with classical Hodgkin lymphoma. The CDR3 region is CASSERRQGYTF. Written as DNA, the CDR3 is TGTGCCAGCAGTGAAAGGAGGCAAGGCTACACCTTC.